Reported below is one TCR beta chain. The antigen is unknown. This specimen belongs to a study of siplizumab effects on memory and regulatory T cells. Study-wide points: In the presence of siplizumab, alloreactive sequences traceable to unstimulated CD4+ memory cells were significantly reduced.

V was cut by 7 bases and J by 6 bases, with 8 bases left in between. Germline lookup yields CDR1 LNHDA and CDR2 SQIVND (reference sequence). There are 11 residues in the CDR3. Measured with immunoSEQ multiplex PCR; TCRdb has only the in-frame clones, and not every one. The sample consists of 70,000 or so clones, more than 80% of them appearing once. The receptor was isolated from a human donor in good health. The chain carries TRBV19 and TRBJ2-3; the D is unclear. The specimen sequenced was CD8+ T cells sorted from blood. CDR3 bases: TGTGCCAGTAATAGTGGTGATACGCAGTATTTT. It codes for CASNSGDTQYF.